This T cell receptor (beta chain) derives from a study of cytomegalovirus exposure and HLA in healthy donors. About the study: In an early release, HLA-typed donors contributed roughly 85 million unique TCR sequences. Regarding the study as a whole: Per a prior analysis, the majority of TCR beta V segments were productive roughly 90% or roughly 30% of the time. By HLA locus, TCR association rates varied in a later analysis, with DRB1 showing the most and HLA-C the fewest. Presence/absence results assume similar sequencing depth per donor, which may not hold.

To note about this clone: The antigen is undetermined.

The PCR made use of 60 Vbeta and 13 Jbeta primers. The assay was immunoSEQ multiplex PCR, and TCRdb's table has in-frame clones only and misses some. Of 110,000 to 150,000 clones in the sample, about 10% are singletons; the top ten hold about 1.9%. The sample taken for sequencing was PBMCs. This TCR derives from a man in his forties or fifties in good health and CMV-seronegative.

The CDR3 nucleotides read TGTGCCAGCAGTCCTAATTGGGAGAACTACAATGAGCAGTTCTTC. It is translated as CASSPNWENYNEQFF. V gene TRBV27 combines with J gene TRBJ2-1; D is perhaps TRBD2 (5 bases). Germline-derived CDR1 and CDR2 are MNHEY and SMNVEV (reference sequence). Between the trimmed V and J ends, which lost 5 bases and 3 bases, there was a span of 14 bases. The CDR3 runs 15 residues.